This T cell receptor beta chain was captured in a study of long-term antiretroviral therapy in people with HIV (dated 2022 in TCRdb). For context, the study as a whole: The earliest samples were collected roughly a decade before the 2015 WHO recommendation for immediate ART, at a time when ART was usually postponed until CD4 counts fell. A retrospective serial study tested whether ART initiation and durable HIV suppression were associated with changes in peripheral blood TRB repertoire composition and diversity. From fewer than 35 adults with confirmed HIV infection, the cohort provided 192 cryopreserved PBMC samples, gathered serially across a mean of around six years (range 1-12). Of the 30 participants with HIV, 10 to 11 were female. No cross-contamination during QIAcube processing turned up in test extractions that ran a monoclonal T-cell line alongside 30 or so polyclonal samples. Here is what the overall study found, with its caveats: Expanded TRB clones identified before ART initiation dominated the repertoire across all time points, though the dominance fluctuated and decreased in many PLHIV after ART. Inferences about post-ART repertoire changes were limited because no data were available on ART adherence, viral resistance or therapy changes. Unsorted PBMC were profiled instead of sorted CD4+ and CD8+ T cells because pre-ART samples had limited cell numbers. Limited PBMC availability meant only the TCR beta chain was sequenced, without alpha chain pairing. A significant increase in TRB diversity was found to be associated with ART initiation, although TRB diversity was observed to remain significantly below that of transplant donor controls even after long-term ART. Narrower CDR3 length ranges were observed in HIV repertoires than in controls, and an antigen-experienced repertoire with only a slight naive shift after ART was suggested by the network structure. The samples were dated from about 2004 to 2017, and the ART regimens that were used may be less effective than current ART regimens.

Inclusion was restricted to participants for whom at least one PBMC sample before ART initiation and at least two post-ART samples were available. Treatment was received in the United States of America by all participants with HIV. Before DNA extraction, cryopreserved samples containing about 1-10 million PBMC were thawed and washed. At the time of the earliest PBMC sample, participants with HIV were aged between about 23 and 54 years. PBMC samples from each participant spanned 1-4 timepoints before ART initiation and 2-8 timepoints after ART initiation, with a median of 7 samples. For every participant, serial HIV viral load, CD4+ T-cell count, ART history and demographic data were obtained. Genomic DNA was extracted from unsorted PBMC with a Qiagen kit on a QIAcube, processed in batches of 12 samples. Its CDR3 holds 13 amino acids, cysteine through phenylalanine. The CDR3 DNA has 39 bases and is translated from base 1. V gives up 3 bases and J gives up 2 bases, and the segment between their germline ends measures 8 bases. The germline V gene supplies CDR1 SNHLY and CDR2 FYNNEI.

The immunoSEQ hsTCRB v3.0 assay was used at survey level resolution for TRB variable region sequencing. The target sequencing depth for TRB was roughly 40,000-50,000 T-cell genomes per sample. Pooled TRB libraries were sequenced on an Illumina MiSeq with a v3 150-cycle kit. Concerning the study's data processing: Analysis of repertoires was carried out in R inside a reproducible Nextflow workflow spanning QC, data transformation and analysis. LymphoSeq2, an R package for exploring AIRR-Seq data, was used to implement the custom analyses. After excluding a few samples that yielded fewer than 5000 total TRB sequences, roughly 190 HIV repertoires remained for analysis. Among the 180 or so HIV repertoires that were kept, some 61 were collected before ART initiation and some 130 were collected after ART initiation. Repertoires were downsampled to 5000 TRB nucleotide sequences, and summary statistics were averaged over 100 downsampling iterations. TRB sequences were retained for analysis only if CDR3 regions of at least seven amino acids were present. Diversity was measured with a Shannon entropy-derived clonality score and the Gini coefficient. In the repertoire networks, any two of the top 5000 CDR3 amino acid sequences were linked whenever the two sequences differed by an edit distance of one. Antigen specificity groups and MHC restriction were predicted for TRB CDR3 amino acid sequences with GLIPH2. To flag known CMV, EBV, HIV or tissue antigen associations, CDR3 amino acid sequences were matched against VDJdb and McPAS-TCR. Pre-ART, post-ART and control groups were compared with Wilcoxon signed-rank tests and Holm-Bonferroni correction. Sourced from immuneACCESS, this table was stored by TCRdb with only in-frame sequences that have V and J called. A share of the clones is absent; for the studies checked, an unresolved V gene accounts for under half, and the remainder has no known explanation. The V and J calls and clone size come from that table; D and trimming were worked out from the DNA. This sample is represented by 20,000 to 25,000 clones; around four fifths of them were singletons. The top ten clones comprise about 12% of the sample.

Remarks on this clone: Its antigen is not yet known. Base qualities are not provided; no much larger clone lies one nucleotide away.

In this chain, TRBV2 is recombined with TRBJ2-7; confidence is insufficient to name the D gene. The specimen comprised unsorted PBMCs, sampled 1.6 years after starting antiretroviral therapy. The source is a man aged 40-50 years with HIV. DNA sequence: TGTGCCAGCAGTGAGTTAGGGACCTACGAGCAGTACTTC. Its protein reads: CASSELGTYEQYF.